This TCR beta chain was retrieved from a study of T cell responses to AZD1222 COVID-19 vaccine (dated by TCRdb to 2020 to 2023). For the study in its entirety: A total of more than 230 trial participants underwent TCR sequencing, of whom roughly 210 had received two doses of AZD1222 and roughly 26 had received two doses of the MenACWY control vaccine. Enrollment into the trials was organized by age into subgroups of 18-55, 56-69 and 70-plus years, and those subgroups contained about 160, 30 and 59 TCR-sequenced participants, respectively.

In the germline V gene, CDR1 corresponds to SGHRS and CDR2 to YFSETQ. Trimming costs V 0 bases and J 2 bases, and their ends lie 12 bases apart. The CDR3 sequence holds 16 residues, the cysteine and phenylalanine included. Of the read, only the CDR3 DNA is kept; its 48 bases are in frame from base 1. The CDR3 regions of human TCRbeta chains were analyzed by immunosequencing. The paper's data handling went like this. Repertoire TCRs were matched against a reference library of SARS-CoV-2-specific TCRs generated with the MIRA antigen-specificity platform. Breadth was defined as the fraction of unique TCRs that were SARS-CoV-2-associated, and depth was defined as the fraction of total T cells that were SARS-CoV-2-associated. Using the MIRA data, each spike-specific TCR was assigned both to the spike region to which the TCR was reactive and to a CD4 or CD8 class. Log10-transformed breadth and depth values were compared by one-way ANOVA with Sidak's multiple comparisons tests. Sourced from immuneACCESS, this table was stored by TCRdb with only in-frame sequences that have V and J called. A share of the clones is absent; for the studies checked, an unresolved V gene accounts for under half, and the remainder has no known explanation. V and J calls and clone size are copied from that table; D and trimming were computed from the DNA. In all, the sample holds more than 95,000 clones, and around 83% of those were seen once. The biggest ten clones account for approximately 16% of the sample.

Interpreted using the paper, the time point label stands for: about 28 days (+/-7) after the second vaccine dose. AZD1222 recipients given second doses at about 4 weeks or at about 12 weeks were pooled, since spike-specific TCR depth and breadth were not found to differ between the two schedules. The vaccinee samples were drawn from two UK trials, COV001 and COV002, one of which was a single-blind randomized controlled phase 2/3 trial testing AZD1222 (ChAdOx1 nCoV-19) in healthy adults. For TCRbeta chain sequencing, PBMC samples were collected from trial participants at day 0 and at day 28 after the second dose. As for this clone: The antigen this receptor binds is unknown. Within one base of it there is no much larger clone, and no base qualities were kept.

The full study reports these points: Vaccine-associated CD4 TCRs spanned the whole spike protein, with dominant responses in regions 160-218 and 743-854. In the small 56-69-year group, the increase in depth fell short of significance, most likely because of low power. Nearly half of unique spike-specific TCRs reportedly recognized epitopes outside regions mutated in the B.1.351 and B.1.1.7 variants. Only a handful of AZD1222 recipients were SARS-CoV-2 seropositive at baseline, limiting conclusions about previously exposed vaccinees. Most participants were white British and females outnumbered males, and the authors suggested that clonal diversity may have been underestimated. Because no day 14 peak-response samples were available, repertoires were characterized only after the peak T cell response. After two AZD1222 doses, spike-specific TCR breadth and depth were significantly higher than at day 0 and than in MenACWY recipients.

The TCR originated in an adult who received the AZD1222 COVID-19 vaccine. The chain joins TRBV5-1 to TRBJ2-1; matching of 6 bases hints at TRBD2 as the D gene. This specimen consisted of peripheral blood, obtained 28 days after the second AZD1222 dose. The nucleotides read TGCGCCAGCAGCTTGGTAGGACTACCTACCTACAATGAGCAGTTCTTC. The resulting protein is CASSLVGLPTYNEQFF.